This TCR beta chain was found in a study of regulatory T cells in long-lasting Graves disease. Study summary: Persistent Graves' disease required over 5 years of antithyroid drugs and positive TSH receptor antibodies.

CDR3-region Arm-PCR and iRepertoire HTBI primers produced the TCR beta libraries. Via MiXCR, TCRdb re-called the multiplex PCR reads, giving one row per CDR3 protein. The top ten clones hold 13% of a sample with some 420,000 distinct CDR3 sequences, under 25% of them seen once. This clonotype was counted a few times. Time point specified: persistent/refractory GD, antithyroid drugs over 5 years with positive TRAb. PBMC-derived RNA was used for the TCR library. This TCR was sampled from a female donor with Graves disease. Sequences were derived from peripheral blood mononuclear cells (PBMCs), sampled when the disease was refractory, from a patient treated with antithyroid drugs.

The CDR3 DNA sequence: TGTGCCACCAGCAGAGATCTGGTCGGGGGGGGAAATCAGCCCCAGCATTTT. Its protein is CATSRDLVGGGNQPQHF. The chain employs TRBV15 and TRBJ1-5, with D perhaps TRBD1 (5 bases). The germline CDR1 and CDR2 sequences are LNHNV and YYDKDF (reference sequence). This CDR3 is 17 amino acids long. Trimming removed 0 bases from V and 4 bases from J, with 16 bases in between.